One sample yielded the 20 T cell receptor beta chains listed below, sequenced in a study of blood T cells in healthy people across ages. A J-beta primer mix and a sample-barcoded 5' primer were used in a second PCR of roughly 6 to 12 cycles. TCRdb processed the 5' RACE reads anew with MiXCR; each CDR3 protein has one entry. The sample shows 600,000 to 1,000,000 distinct CDR3 sequences, roughly 60% of them seen only once. The sample taken for sequencing was blood. These TCRs come from a man aged 25-45 years in good health.

This clonotype was counted between two and nine times. This sequence may be a read error, since a much larger clone differs from it by one base. J is TRBJ2-7 and V is TRBV7-2; the D gene is possibly TRBD2 (5 bases). Germline assignment: CDR1 SGHTA and CDR2 FQGNSA. Trimming removed 4 bases at V and 7 bases at J, with 20 bases between. This CDR3 has 15 amino acids. CDR3 in amino acids: CASSWGRGANNEQYF. Here the CDR3 DNA reads TGTGCCAGCAGCTGGGGTCGGGGAGCGAATAATGAGCAGTACTTC.

This sequence joins TRBV29-1 and TRBJ2-7; TRBD1 agrees at 7 bases. This CDR3 has 15 residues. Germline V gives CDR1 SQVTM, CDR2 ANQGSEA. V was pared by 4 bases and J by 3 bases, with 12 bases of the junction left unmatched. The CDR3 loop reads CSVALSTGTNYEQYF. CDR3 sequence (DNA): TGCAGCGTTGCCCTATCGACAGGGACAAACTACGAGCAGTACTTC.

This clonotype was recorded a few times. V is TRBV11-2 and J is TRBJ2-1, with 11 positions matching TRBD2. After removal of 4 bases from V and 7 bases from J, the junction contained 9 bases not matched to a gene. Looked up from germline, CDR1 is SGHAT and CDR2 is FQNNGV. The CDR3 runs 16 residues. The CDR3 here is CASSYDSGRAGNEQFF. The CDR3 DNA follows: TGTGCCAGCAGCTACGATAGCGGGAGGGCCGGGAATGAGCAGTTCTTC.

V and J are TRBV6-1 and TRBJ1-4; no clear D. From germline, CDR1 is MNHNS and CDR2 SASEGT. The CDR3 extends over 15 amino acids. Trimming took 6 bases from V and 0 from J, leaving 11 bases between them. CDR3: CASSADPSTNEKLFF. The CDR3 nucleotides are TGTGCCAGCAGCGCCGATCCATCAACTAATGAAAAACTGTTTTTT.

The rearrangement joins TRBV12-5 to TRBJ1-6, with unresolved D. This CDR3 is built from 12 residues. Germline values: CDR1 LGHNT, CDR2 FRNRAP. V lost 6 bases to trimming and J lost 9 bases, with 9 bases between them. The CDR3 coding sequence is TGTGCTAGTGGCGTAGGAGTTTCACCCCTCCACTTT. Amino acids: CASGVGVSPLHF.

Only one count was recorded for this clonotype. The chain has TRBV5-5 and TRBJ2-7, with D perhaps matching TRBD1 (6 bases). Germline V gene data show CDR1 as SGHKS and CDR2 as YYEKEE (reference sequence). With 5 bases removed from V and 6 bases from J, the gap between germline ends came to 12 bases. The CDR3 spans 12 residues. CDR3 amino acids: CASRYRESEQYF. In nucleotides, the CDR3 is TGTGCCAGCAGATACAGGGAAAGCGAGCAGTACTTC.

The V call is TRBV6-5, the J call TRBJ1-2; a possible D gene is TRBD1 (5 bases). Germline V gene sequence: CDR1 MNHEY, CDR2 SVGAGI. The CDR3 is 15 amino acids. Deletions cut 0 bases from V and 0 bases from J, with 8 bases between. The CDR3: CASSYSKTANYGYTF. The DNA of the CDR3 is TGTGCCAGCAGTTACTCAAAGACAGCTAACTATGGCTACACCTTC.

V usage is TRBV7-9 and J usage is TRBJ2-7; D is unclear. From germline, CDR1 is SEHNR and CDR2 FQNEAQ (reference sequence). The length of the CDR3 is 14 residues. V was pared by 4 bases and J by 2 bases, with 12 bases between. The CDR3 nucleotides read TGTGCCAGCAGCTCCTATGAGGTAACCTACGAGCAGTACTTC. Translation gives CASSSYEVTYEQYF.

This clonotype was counted only a few times. The chain joins TRBV9 to TRBJ1-4, with D possibly matching TRBD1 (5 bases). The germline gives CDR1 SGDLS, CDR2 YYNGEE. The CDR3 extends over 15 amino acids. V shed 0 bases and J shed 5 bases, with 11 bases lying between them. CDR3 nucleotide sequence: TGTGCCAGCAGCGTAGGGGGCGCGAGGAATGAAAAACTGTTTTTT. Protein sequence: CASSVGGARNEKLFF.

V usage is TRBV6-2 or TRBV6-3 and J usage is TRBJ1-1; 7 bases are shared with TRBD1. The CDR3 spans 15 residues. Looked up from germline, CDR1 is MNHEY and CDR2 is SVGEGT. V was pared by 6 bases and J by 4 bases, with 11 bases of the junction left unmatched. The DNA for the CDR3 is TGTGCCAGCAGGGAAACAGGGGACAGTACCACTGAAGCTTTCTTT. Protein: CASRETGDSTTEAFF.

Comments on this clonotype: One junction end disagrees with the germline gene, perhaps due to a read error. J is TRBJ2-1 and V is TRBV7-9, with 9 bases that match TRBD1. The germline V gene has CDR1 SEHNR and CDR2 FQNEAQ (reference sequence). The CDR3 contains 15 residues. The CDR3 region has the DNA TGTGCCAGCAGCTCTCGGGACAGGGTTAACAATGGGCAGTTCTTC. Protein: CASSSRDRVNNGQFF. Supplemented by reference TRBV7-9 and TRBJ2-1, the full variable domain reads DTGVSQNPRHKITKRGQNVTFRCDPISEHNRLYWYRQTLGQGPEFLTYFQNEAQLEKSRLLSDRFSAERPKGSFSTLEIQRTEQGDSAMYLCASSSRDRVNNGQFFGPGTRLTVL.

The CDR3 region is CASSLFARKSYEQYF. DNA for the CDR3: TGTGCCAGCAGTTTATTCGCGCGGAAATCCTACGAGCAGTACTTC. The chain uses TRBV27 and TRBJ2-7; D call uncertain. Trimming cost V 1 base and J 1 base, with 11 bases left between them. The germline V gene has CDR1 MNHEY and CDR2 SMNVEV (reference sequence). This CDR3 contains 15 residues.

DNA for the CDR3: TGTGCCAGCACCAAAATGGGGGACAGGGGCAATGAGCAGTTCTTC. Translated, it gives CASTKMGDRGNEQFF. The chain has TRBV25-1 and TRBJ2-1; 10 bases agree with TRBD1. Germline V CDR1 and CDR2: MGHDK, SYGVNS. V lost 7 bases to trimming and J lost 6 bases; unmatched junction nucleotides: 9. The CDR3 consists of 15 residues.

The chain uses TRBV29-1 and TRBJ2-7; the D is unclear. The closer fit of TRBJ2-5 to the DNA end suggests the J call may be wrong. Germline-derived CDR1 and CDR2 are SQVTM and ANQGSEA. There are 13 residues in the CDR3. The CDR3 coding sequence is TGCAGCGTTTCCCAGGCAGGCGTGGAGACCCAGTACTTC. Residues: CSVSQAGVETQYF.

The chain joins TRBV6-5 to TRBJ2-6; D uncertain. Germline CDR1 reads MNHEY; CDR2 reads SVGAGI. The V gene lost 6 bases and the J gene lost 4 bases, with 7 bases spanning the gap. The CDR3 has 13 residues. Written as DNA, the CDR3 is TGTGCCAGCAGGGTTAACGGGGCCAACGTCCTGACTTTC. Protein: CASRVNGANVLTF.

The chain is built from TRBV18 and TRBJ2-4; 9 nucleotides align to TRBD1. The J call may be faulty, since TRBJ2-7 better matches the DNA end. This CDR3 is built from 15 residues. The germline CDR1 and CDR2 sequences are KGHSH and LQKENI. The CDR3 coding sequence is TGTGCCAGCTCACCACCCTGGGACAGGGAGTACGAGCAGTACTTC. Its translation is CASSPPWDREYEQYF.

V usage is TRBV11-3 and J usage is TRBJ2-1; 8 bases fit TRBD1. CDR3 length: 16 amino acids. From germline, CDR1 is SGHNT and CDR2 YENEEA. J lost 6 bases, V lost 5 bases, and 12 bases had no gene match. CDR3 in amino acids: CASSPGGTGITNEQFF. For the CDR3, the DNA is TGTGCCAGCAGCCCAGGAGGGACAGGAATCACCAATGAGCAGTTCTTC.

The gene calls are TRBV2 and TRBJ2-3, with D perhaps TRBD2 (5 bases). The CDR3 runs 14 residues. Germline V gene data show CDR1 as SNHLY and CDR2 as FYNNEI. The V gene lost 6 bases and the J gene lost 2 bases, with 12 bases spanning the gap. This chain's CDR3 is CASRREGVTDTQYF. CDR3 nucleotide sequence: TGTGCCAGCAGGAGAGAGGGCGTCACAGATACGCAGTATTTT.

As for this clonotype: One end of the junction is discordant with germline, which a read error may explain. V and J are TRBV20-1 and TRBJ1-6, with D uncertain. CDR1 and CDR2 from the germline V gene are DFQATT and SNEGSKA (reference sequence). This CDR3 comprises 12 residues. The CDR3 here is CSAREVGSPPHF. The CDR3 nucleotides are TGCAGTGCTAGAGAGGTCGGTTCACCCCCCCACTTT.

The chain has TRBV21-1 and TRBJ2-7; the tabulated D call, TRBD2, remains unverified against the DNA. TRBV21-1 is annotated as a pseudogene. The CDR3 has 19 amino acids. This chain's CDR3 is CASSKGGGLAGEPSYEQYF. The CDR3 DNA sequence: TGTGCCAGCAGCAAAGGGGGAGGGCTAGCGGGAGAACCCTCCTACGAGCAGTACTTC.